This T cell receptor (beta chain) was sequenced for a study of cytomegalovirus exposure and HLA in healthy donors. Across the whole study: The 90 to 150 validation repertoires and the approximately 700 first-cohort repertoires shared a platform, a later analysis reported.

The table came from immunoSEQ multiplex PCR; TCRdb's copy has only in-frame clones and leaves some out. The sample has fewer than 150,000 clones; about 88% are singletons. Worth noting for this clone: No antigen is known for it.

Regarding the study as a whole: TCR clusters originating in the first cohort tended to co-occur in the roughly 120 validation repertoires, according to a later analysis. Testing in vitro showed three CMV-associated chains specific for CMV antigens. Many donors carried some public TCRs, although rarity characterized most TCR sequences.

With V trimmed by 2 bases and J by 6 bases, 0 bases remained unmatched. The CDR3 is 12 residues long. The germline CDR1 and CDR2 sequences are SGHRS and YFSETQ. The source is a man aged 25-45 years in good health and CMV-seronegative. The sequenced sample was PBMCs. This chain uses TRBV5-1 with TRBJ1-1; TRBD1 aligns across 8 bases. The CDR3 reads CASSLQGAEAFF. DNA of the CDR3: TGCGCCAGCAGCTTACAGGGGGCTGAAGCTTTCTTT.